A selection of T cell receptor beta chains follows, all from one sample in a study of patients and donors after allogeneic stem cell transplantation. TCRdb analysed the RT-PCR reads with MiXCR anew, one entry per CDR3 protein. Of more than 850,000 distinct CDR3 sequences in the sample, more than 15% were seen once. Sample: blood, either unsorted or a sorted T cell fraction (not recorded which). The origin of the receptors is a human donor who was either an allogeneic HSCT recipient or a stem cell or donor lymphocyte infusion donor (not recorded which). It is not recorded whose cells these are; they may come from a transplant donor. CDR3s include the opening cysteine and the closing phenylalanine or tryptophan. Each record gives: V gene, CDR3 protein.

>TRBV20-1
CSGQGSNYEQYF
>TRBV20-1
CSASGGGSNEQFF
>TRBV28
CASRGSGGRYEQYF
>TRBV19
CASSIVQGRNQPQHF
>TRBV12-3/TRBV12-4
CASSIDPLSYEQYF
>TRBV15
CATSRVGQGTDGELFF
>TRBV20-1
CSASGVSWEAFF
>TRBV20-1
CSARDTREKAQFF
>TRBV11-3
CASSPGKSGVYNEQFF
>TRBV4-2
CASSPVGTTSDTQYF
>TRBV7-9
CASSFRELGGYTEAFF
>TRBV5-1
CASSWGLAGGKSYNEQFF
>TRBV9
CASSVGGITGELFF
>TRBV5-1
CASSRGSSGRPRTDTQYF
>TRBV6-4
CASSQGTTQNTGELFF
>TRBV5-1
CASIAEPREGTQYF